A single sample is the source of the 23 T cell receptor beta chains below, sequenced in a study of control samples from healthy donors and cancer patients. Generated by immunoSEQ multiplex PCR, the TCRdb table keeps only in-frame clones and is missing some. The sample has roughly 70,000 clones, roughly 84% seen once; the top ten hold 25% to 30%. Sequenced: blood. Source of these receptors: a man aged 45-60 years in good health.

This chain links TRBV7-9 with TRBJ2-5; the D is unclear. This CDR3 has 11 amino acids. The germline V gene has CDR1 SEHNR and CDR2 FQNEAQ (reference sequence). V gave up 2 bases and J gave up 4 bases, with 2 bases separating them. CDR3 nucleotides: TGTGCCAGCAGCTTAATAGAGACCCAGTACTTC. Translation gives CASSLIETQYF.

The genes are TRBV29-1 and TRBJ2-2; no clear D gene. This CDR3 is 12 amino acids long. V lost 4 bases to trimming and J lost 1 base, with 4 bases between them. CDR1 is SQVTM, CDR2 ANQGSEA, per germline. CDR3 nucleotide sequence: TGCAGCGTTGCGGGGAACACCGGGGAGCTGTTTTTT. Its protein product is CSVAGNTGELFF.

The chain couples TRBV4-1 to TRBJ2-5; unclear D gene. Trimming removed 0 bases from V and 2 bases from J, with 13 bases in between. Germline V gene data show CDR1 as MGHRA and CDR2 as YSYEKL. This CDR3 has 16 residues. The CDR3 sequence is CASSQDIVASQETQYF. CDR3 bases: TGCGCCAGCAGCCAAGATATCGTGGCTAGTCAAGAGACCCAGTACTTC.

The genes are TRBV30 and TRBJ2-5; D is perhaps TRBD1 (5 bases). The length of the CDR3 is 13 residues. The germline V gene encodes CDR1 GTSNPN and CDR2 SVGIG (reference sequence). The V gene lost 2 bases and the J gene lost 0 bases, with 7 bases spanning the gap. CDR3 sequence reads: CAWSRGHQETQYF. CDR3 coding DNA: TGTGCCTGGAGTAGGGGCCACCAAGAGACCCAGTACTTC.

The chain combines TRBV19 with TRBJ1-3; D is undetermined. From germline, CDR1 is LNHDA and CDR2 SQIVND (reference sequence). Trimming removed 1 base from V and 2 bases from J, with 3 bases in between. The CDR3 runs to 13 residues. The CDR3 loop is CASSIGPGNTIYF. For the CDR3, the DNA is TGTGCCAGTAGTATAGGACCTGGAAACACCATATATTTT.

This clone was recorded a few times. The V and J genes are TRBV7-3 and TRBJ1-2; possible D gene TRBD1, 5 bases. CDR1 and CDR2 (germline): SGHTA, FQGTGA. This CDR3 region has 13 residues. V lost 1 base to trimming and J lost 6 bases, with 9 bases between them. In DNA form, the CDR3 reads TGTGCCAGCAGCTTAAACAGGCGGGATGGCTACACCTTC. Its translation is CASSLNRRDGYTF.

The chain employs TRBV19 and TRBJ1-4; the D is unclear. Trimming left V 5 bases short and J 12 bases short, with 16 bases between. In germline, CDR1 is LNHDA, CDR2 SQIVND (reference sequence). This CDR3 spans 13 amino acids. The CDR3 DNA reads TGTGCCAGTAGTCCGTACATGGATGAGGAACTGTTTTTT. Translation gives CASSPYMDEELFF.

This chain connects TRBV6-2 or TRBV6-3 to TRBJ2-5; 15 bases match TRBD2. Germline V CDR1 and CDR2: MNHEY, SVGEGT. The CDR3 is made up of 16 amino acids. V dropped 5 bases and J dropped 5; count of bases not matched to a gene: 6. CDR3 region: CASSRRTSGRAETQYF. For the CDR3, the DNA is TGTGCCAGCAGTCGCCGGACTAGCGGGAGGGCTGAGACCCAGTACTTC.

This sequence joins TRBV27 and TRBJ2-7; tentatively, D is TRBD2 (5 bases). This CDR3 is 14 amino acids long. Trimming took 6 bases from V and 0 from J, leaving 12 bases between them. The V gene's germline CDR1 is MNHEY and CDR2 SMNVEV (reference sequence). Here the CDR3 reads CASSPSPSSYEQYF. DNA for the CDR3: TGTGCCAGCAGCCCTAGCCCGAGCTCCTACGAGCAGTACTTC.

The rearrangement links TRBV5-6 to TRBJ2-3; D is unclear. Germline V CDR1 and CDR2: SGHDT, YYEEEE. This CDR3 has 12 amino acids. Trimming removed 3 bases from V and 2 bases from J, with 4 bases in between. DNA for the CDR3: TGTGCCAGCAGCTGGATCACAGATACGCAGTATTTT. Protein sequence: CASSWITDTQYF.

This chain uses TRBV5-6 with TRBJ2-7; 14 bases are shared with TRBD2. Germline CDR1 and CDR2: SGHDT and YYEEEE. The CDR3 is 17 residues long. Germline trimming cut 4 bases from V and 0 bases from J; bases unmatched to any gene: 6. The CDR3 is CASSESGLAGGSYEQYF. The CDR3 DNA is TGTGCCAGCAGCGAGTCCGGACTAGCGGGGGGCTCCTACGAGCAGTACTTC.

The DNA of the CDR3 is TGTGCTAGTGCCATCAAACAGGATTCACCCCTCCACTTT. It translates to CASAIKQDSPLHF. This sequence joins TRBV12-5 and TRBJ1-6, with D tentatively TRBD1 (5 bases). Per germline, CDR1 LGHNT and CDR2 FRNRAP. Trimming took off 7 bases at V and 8 bases at J, with 12 bases between the two ends. This CDR3 comprises 13 residues.

The gene calls are TRBV7-3 and TRBJ1-1; a weak D match, TRBD1 (6 bases). Between the trimmed V and J ends, which lost 4 bases and 5 bases, there was a span of 17 bases. This CDR3 region has 15 residues. Germline CDR1 SGHTA, CDR2 FQGTGA. The CDR3 protein is CASSSSTGLRTEAFF. The CDR3 coding sequence is TGTGCCAGCAGCTCCAGTACAGGGTTAAGGACTGAAGCTTTCTTT.

V usage is TRBV4-3 and J usage is TRBJ1-2; TRBD1 is a possible D gene (5 bases). CDR1 LGHNA and CDR2 YSLEER come from the germline V gene. The CDR3 runs 14 residues. Trimming pared 4 bases from V and 10 bases from J, leaving 19 bases between. As DNA, the CDR3 is TGCGCCAGCAGCCCAAATCCGGGACGCCAAGACTACACCTTC. Encoded protein: CASSPNPGRQDYTF.

The chain carries TRBV2 and TRBJ1-5; D gene ambiguous. Trimming took off 5 bases at V and 6 bases at J, with 11 bases between the two ends. The CDR3 is made up of 13 amino acids. Germline CDR1 reads SNHLY; CDR2 reads FYNNEI. CDR3: CASSPRGSQPQHF. The DNA for the CDR3 is TGTGCCAGCAGTCCCCGCGGGAGTCAGCCCCAGCATTTT.

The chain links TRBV6-4 to TRBJ2-7; D unclear. V lost 0 bases to trimming and J lost 1 base, with 7 bases between them. This CDR3 is built from 14 residues. Germline CDR1 reads MRHNA; CDR2 reads SNTAGT. In nucleotides, the CDR3 is TGTGCCAGCAGTGACTCGCAGAAATCCTACGAGCAGTACTTC. Amino acid sequence: CASSDSQKSYEQYF.

Points on this clone: Compared with germline, one end of the junction differs, possibly owing to a read error. The chain uses TRBV7-9 and TRBJ2-7; TRBD2 is a possible D gene (7 bases). CDR1 and CDR2 (germline): SEHNR, FQNEAQ (reference sequence). The CDR3 runs to 15 residues. This chain's CDR3 is CASRLGGTNLYEQYF. The CDR3 DNA sequence: TGTGCCAGCAGATTAGGGGGGACTAACCTCTACGAGCAGTACTTC.

The chain links TRBV6-4 to TRBJ2-1, with 7 nucleotides matching TRBD2. This CDR3 comprises 15 residues. Trimming removed 0 bases from V and 6 bases from J; junction bases left unmatched: 5. Germline V gives CDR1 MRHNA, CDR2 SNTAGT. This chain's CDR3 is CASSDSGGSFNEQFF. CDR3 DNA: TGTGCCAGCAGTGACTCGGGCGGGAGTTTCAATGAGCAGTTCTTC.

This chain uses TRBV28 with TRBJ2-3; D remains ambiguous. CDR1 is MDHEN, CDR2 SYDVKM, per germline. V lost 3 bases and J 4 bases, leaving 8 bases between the germline ends. CDR3 length: 13 amino acids. This CDR3 is CASSFDPADTQYF. CDR3 coding DNA: TGTGCCAGCAGTTTTGACCCCGCAGATACGCAGTATTTT.

V usage is TRBV6-5 and J usage is TRBJ2-7, with 10 bases matching TRBD1. The V gene end was trimmed by 0 bases and the J gene end by 12 bases; junction bases not matched to a gene: 11. This CDR3 spans 15 amino acids. In germline, CDR1 is MNHEY, CDR2 SVGAGI. The CDR3 DNA reads TGTGCCAGCAGTTACTCGATCTTGGGACAGGGGAGACTGTACTTC. Protein product: CASSYSILGQGRLYF.

This sequence joins TRBV19 and TRBJ2-5; TRBD1 aligns across 7 bases. The V gene end was trimmed by 3 bases and the J gene end by 2 bases; junction bases not matched to a gene: 6. This CDR3 has 15 amino acids. CDR1 LNHDA and CDR2 SQIVND come from the germline V gene (reference sequence). The CDR3 loop reads CASSIITGDQETQYF. The CDR3 coding sequence is TGTGCCAGTAGTATCATAACAGGGGATCAAGAGACCCAGTACTTC.

The chain recombines TRBV11-3 with TRBJ2-3; tentatively, D is TRBD2 (6 bases). Germline values: CDR1 SGHNT, CDR2 YENEEA. The V end was cut by 5 bases, the J end by 0 bases, with 15 bases between. This CDR3 comprises 16 residues. The DNA of the CDR3 is TGTGCCAGCAGCCCGAAGGCGGGGCTCAGCACAGATACGCAGTATTTT. It encodes CASSPKAGLSTDTQYF.

The chain links TRBV7-3 to TRBJ2-1, with TRBD2 matching 7 bases. Germline assignment: CDR1 SGHTA and CDR2 FQGTGA. The V and J ends lost 5 bases and 9 bases, in that order; junction bases with no gene match: 7. There are 13 residues in the CDR3. CDR3 residues: CASSATSPPEQFF. CDR3 DNA: TGTGCCAGCAGCGCGACTAGCCCCCCTGAGCAGTTCTTC.